These 28 T cell receptor beta chains came from one sample sequenced in a study of Ad26.COV2.S vaccination and SARS-CoV-2 variants. Described treatment: around 19 received Ad26.COV2.S at low or high dose, single or two shots; several received placebo; per-sample allocation not given. Samples came from day 63 after the first vaccine or placebo injection. The repertoire was sequenced with immunoSEQ multiplex PCR; TCRdb's copy has only in-frame clones and lacks some. This sample yields around 500,000 clones, of which 80% to 90% are seen a single time; under 2% belongs to the top ten. The sample consisted of peripheral blood, taken in a trial of Ad26.COV2.S vaccine versus placebo. These receptors came from a person aged 18 to 65 who received the Ad26.COV2.S COVID-19 vaccine or a placebo.

The chain links TRBV5-1 to TRBJ2-7, with D possibly TRBD2 on 6 matching bases. Germline V lookup: CDR1 SGHRS, CDR2 YFSETQ. The CDR3 has 14 amino acids. The V gene lost 2 bases and the J gene lost 9 bases, with 18 bases spanning the gap. CDR3 nucleotides: TGCGCCAGCAGCTTACAGGACTACCCTACGAGGCAGTACTTC. Translating gives CASSLQDYPTRQYF. The variable domain in full, with the rest retrieved from reference TRBV5-1 and TRBJ2-7, is KAGVTQTPRYLIKTRGQQVTLSCSPISGHRSVSWYQQTPGQGLQFLFEYFSETQRNKGNFPGRFSGRQFSNSRSEMNVSTLELGDSALYLCASSLQDYPTRQYFGPGTRLTVT.

The chain employs TRBV30 and TRBJ2-1, with unresolved D. Trimming removed 0 bases at V and 7 bases at J, with 7 bases between. This CDR3 comprises 12 residues. Germline V CDR1 and CDR2: GTSNPN, SVGIG (reference sequence). This CDR3 is CAWSVSVNEQFF. In nucleotides, the CDR3 is TGTGCCTGGAGTGTGTCCGTTAATGAGCAGTTCTTC.

The chain recombines TRBV5-5 with TRBJ1-1; TRBD1 might be the D (5 bases). Trimming took 0 bases from V and 3 from J, leaving 15 bases between them. Germline V gives CDR1 SGHKS, CDR2 YYEKEE (reference sequence). The CDR3 is 16 residues long. CDR3 sequence (DNA): TGTGCCAGCAGCTTGGCTGTACAGGTAGCCTACACTGAAGCTTTCTTT. Translated, it gives CASSLAVQVAYTEAFF.

The V call is TRBV4-1, the J call TRBJ1-2; D not resolved. Germline CDR1 reads MGHRA; CDR2 reads YSYEKL. The CDR3 runs to 12 residues. With 4 bases removed from V and 8 bases from J, the gap between germline ends came to 11 bases. The CDR3 DNA follows: TGCGCCAGCAGCCTACTTGGAGGGGGCTACACCTTC. It encodes CASSLLGGGYTF.

V gene TRBV21-1 combines with J gene TRBJ2-7. TRBV21-1 corresponds to a pseudogene. This CDR3 spans 15 amino acids. The CDR3 region is CASSKGRRVPYEQYF. DNA of the CDR3: TGTGCCAGCAGCAAAGGGAGAAGGGTCCCCTACGAGCAGTACTTC.

The CDR3 nucleotides read TGTGCCAGCAGCTTTCTTCCCGACAGCTCCTACGAGCAGTACTTC. Its protein product is CASSFLPDSSYEQYF. The chain carries TRBV7-8 and TRBJ2-7; D may be TRBD1 (5 bases). Between the trimmed V and J ends, which lost 3 bases and 0 bases, there was a span of 12 bases. Germline values: CDR1 SGHVS, CDR2 FQNEAQ. This CDR3 contains 15 residues.

The DNA of the CDR3 is TGTGCCAGCAGCCCGGCCAAACACGGGTTCAATTCACCCCTCCACTTT. Translating it yields CASSPAKHGFNSPLHF. The rearrangement links TRBV5-5 to TRBJ1-6, with D hard to call. The CDR3 covers 16 residues. V was shortened by 4 bases and J by 7 bases, with 18 bases between the two germline ends. Germline lookup yields CDR1 SGHKS and CDR2 YYEKEE (reference sequence).

The V gene is TRBV5-1, the J gene TRBJ1-5; D unclear. Germline loops: CDR1 SGHRS, CDR2 YFSETQ. With 0 bases removed from V and 6 bases from J, the gap between germline ends came to 13 bases. CDR3 length equals 15 residues. In nucleotides, the CDR3 is TGCGCCAGCAGCTTGGGGGTTGGGGATCTTCAGCCCCAGCATTTT. Amino acid sequence: CASSLGVGDLQPQHF.

The rearrangement joins TRBV5-1 to TRBJ2-3; TRBD2 matches at 13 bases. The length of the CDR3 is 16 residues. The V gene's germline CDR1 is SGHRS and CDR2 YFSETQ. V was pared by 4 bases and J by 6 bases, with 8 bases of the junction left unmatched. The CDR3 DNA is TGCGCCAGCAGCCGCGGACTAGCGGGAGCATTGGATACGCAGTATTTT. Amino acid sequence: CASSRGLAGALDTQYF.

J is TRBJ1-2 and V is TRBV2, with D uncertain. Trimming took off 6 bases at V and 0 bases at J, with 8 bases between the two ends. The CDR3 is 13 residues long. CDR1 is SNHLY and CDR2 is FYNNEI in the germline V gene. This CDR3 reads CASSVRANYGYTF. CDR3 coding DNA: TGTGCCAGCAGCGTACGGGCTAACTATGGCTACACCTTC. Combining the CDR3 with reference TRBV2 and TRBJ1-2 gives the whole variable domain EPEVTQTPSHQVTQMGQEVILRCVPISNHLYFYWYRQILGQKVEFLVSFYNNEISEKSEIFDDQFSVERPDGSNFTLKIRSTKLEDSAMYFCASSVRANYGYTFGSGTRLTVV.

The chain joins TRBV10-2 to TRBJ2-7; 11 nucleotides align to TRBD2. After removal of 4 bases from V and 0 bases from J, the junction contained 2 bases not matched to a gene. Germline CDR1 reads WSHSY; CDR2 reads SAAADI. There are 15 residues in the CDR3. Here the CDR3 reads CASSATSGASYEQYF. CDR3 nucleotides: TGCGCCAGCAGTGCGACTAGCGGGGCCTCCTACGAGCAGTACTTC.

The CDR3 sequence: CATSEGPGNIQYF. CDR3 nucleotides: TGTGCCACCAGTGAGGGGCCCGGGAACATTCAGTACTTC. The chain has TRBV24-1 and TRBJ2-4; D is possibly TRBD1 (5 bases). V lost 4 bases and J 7 bases, leaving 10 bases between the germline ends. The CDR3 spans 13 residues. CDR1 is KGHDR and CDR2 is SFDVKD in the germline V gene.

This clone was seen just once. V is TRBV28 and J is TRBJ1-6; 11 nucleotides align to TRBD1. J gave up 10 bases and V 6 bases, and 2 bases lay outside the gene matches. Germline V CDR1 and CDR2: MDHEN, SYDVKM. The CDR3 is 13 residues long. The DNA of the CDR3 is TGTGCCAGCAGGGGACAGGGGGACTCACCCCTCCACTTT. It specifies CASRGQGDSPLHF.

The count of this clone is one. This chain joins TRBV27 and TRBJ2-3, with 12 bases lining up with TRBD2. Trimming cost V 1 base and J 7 bases; bases outside gene matches: 6. From germline, CDR1 is MNHEY and CDR2 SMNVEV (reference sequence). The CDR3 has 16 amino acids. In DNA, the CDR3 is TGTGCCAGCAGTTTATACCTAGCGGGAGGGCCGAATACGCAGTATTTT. It translates to CASSLYLAGGPNTQYF.

V usage is TRBV5-4 and J usage is TRBJ1-2; unclear D gene. The CDR3 loop spans 13 amino acids. V gave up 1 base and J gave up 0 bases, with 4 bases separating them. Germline V lookup: CDR1 SGHNT, CDR2 YYREEE (reference sequence). The CDR3: CASSLTANYGYTF. The CDR3, as DNA: TGTGCCAGCAGCTTGACAGCTAACTATGGCTACACCTTC.

The V and J genes are TRBV7-2 and TRBJ2-7, with a possible D match to TRBD1 (6 bases). Trimming took 2 bases from V and 0 from J, leaving 20 bases between them. The CDR3 is 18 amino acids. The germline gives CDR1 SGHTA, CDR2 FQGNSA. Here the CDR3 reads CASSLRVLTGPSSYEQYF. The CDR3 DNA reads as TGTGCCAGCAGCTTACGGGTTCTGACAGGCCCGAGCTCCTACGAGCAGTACTTC. Combining the CDR3 with reference TRBV7-2 and TRBJ2-7 gives the whole variable domain GAGVSQSPSNKVTEKGKDVELRCDPISGHTALYWYRQSLGQGLEFLIYFQGNSAPDKSGLPSDRFSAERTGGSVSTLTIQRTQQEDSAVYLCASSLRVLTGPSSYEQYFGPGTRLTVT.

Note on this clone: Other DNA sequences in the sample encode the same CDR3. The chain links TRBV25-1 to TRBJ1-4; D not certain. V lost 4 bases to trimming and J lost 1 base, with 4 bases between them. Germline CDR1 MGHDK, CDR2 SYGVNS. The CDR3 is 13 residues long. The CDR3 region has the DNA TGTGCCAGCAGTGGCAGAACTAATGAAAAACTGTTTTTT. It specifies CASSGRTNEKLFF.

J is TRBJ1-4 and V is TRBV11-2, with 11 bases aligning to TRBD1. Germline loops: CDR1 SGHAT, CDR2 FQNNGV. The CDR3 is 14 residues long. With V trimmed by 5 bases and J by 13 bases, 9 bases remained unmatched. The CDR3 sequence: CASSLGTGGARLFF. The CDR3, as DNA: TGTGCCAGCAGCCTCGGGACAGGGGGTGCTAGACTGTTTTTT. The whole variable domain, remainder taken from reference TRBV11-2 and TRBJ1-4, is EAGVAQSPRYKIIEKRQSVAFWCNPISGHATLYWYQQILGQGPKLLIQFQNNGVVDDSQLPKDRFSAERLKGVDSTLKIQPAKLEDSAVYLCASSLGTGGARLFFGSGTQLSVL.

The V call is TRBV19, the J call TRBJ2-2; 8 nucleotides agree with TRBD1. The V and J ends lost 7 bases and 6 bases, in that order; junction bases with no gene match: 4. In germline, CDR1 is LNHDA, CDR2 SQIVND (reference sequence). This CDR3 is 13 amino acids long. CDR3 sequence reads: CASTPTGAGELFF. The CDR3 coding sequence is TGTGCCAGTACCCCGACAGGGGCCGGGGAGCTGTTTTTT.

The DNA of the CDR3 is TGTGCCAGCAGTTATTTTCAGACAGGCAGTCATCAGCCCCAGCATTTT. Its protein is CASSYFQTGSHQPQHF. The chain carries TRBV2 and TRBJ1-5, with a tentative D call TRBD1 (6 bases). V lost 5 bases, J lost 5 bases, and 19 bases lay in between. Germline V gene data show CDR1 as SNHLY and CDR2 as FYNNEI. The CDR3 contains 16 residues.

The chain joins TRBV13 to TRBJ2-1; possibly TRBD1 for D (6 bases). CDR1 PRHDT and CDR2 FYEKMQ come from the germline V gene (reference sequence). The CDR3 totals 15 residues. V gave up 2 bases and J gave up 0 bases, with 8 bases separating them. As DNA, the CDR3 is TGTGCCAGCAGCTTACAGGGGAGCTCCTACAATGAGCAGTTCTTC. Its protein product is CASSLQGSSYNEQFF.

The gene calls are TRBV6-5 and TRBJ2-1, with TRBD1 as a possible D gene (5 bases). The CDR3 is 13 residues long. The V gene lost 2 bases and the J gene lost 7 bases, with 9 bases spanning the gap. Looked up from germline, CDR1 is MNHEY and CDR2 is SVGAGI. The CDR3, as DNA: TGTGCCAGCAGTTACAGCAGGGCGAATGAGCAGTTCTTC. Its translation is CASSYSRANEQFF.

This clone was counted between two and nine times. The V gene is TRBV29-1, the J gene TRBJ1-3; the D gene is possibly TRBD1 (5 bases). The germline gives CDR1 SQVTM, CDR2 ANQGSEA. The V gene lost 7 bases and the J gene lost 2 bases, with 18 bases spanning the gap. The CDR3 sequence is 15 residues long. CDR3 region: CSARDGYIPGNTIYF. The CDR3 coding sequence is TGCAGCGCTAGGGACGGATACATACCTGGAAACACCATATATTTT. Looking up the rest from reference TRBV29-1 and TRBJ1-3 gives the full variable domain: SAVISQKPSRDICQRGTSLTIQCQVDSQVTMMFWYRQQPGQSLTLIATANQGSEATYESGFVIDKFPISRPNLTFSTLTVSNMSPEDSSIYLCSARDGYIPGNTIYFGEGSWLTVV.

The V call is TRBV5-8, the J call TRBJ1-5, with 7 bases matching TRBD1. Trimming at V came to 3 bases and at J to 0 bases, leaving 6 bases not matched to a gene. Germline lookup yields CDR1 SGHTS and CDR2 YDEGEE. The CDR3 contains 16 residues. CDR3 DNA: TGTGCCAGCAGCTGGGGGACAGTCTATAGCAATCAGCCCCAGCATTTT. Encoded protein: CASSWGTVYSNQPQHF.

This chain links TRBV14 with TRBJ2-4; the match to TRBD1 covers 10 bases. This CDR3 spans 16 amino acids. V shed 4 bases, J shed 3 bases, and the junction held 6 bases outside the gene matches. The germline V gene encodes CDR1 SGHDN and CDR2 FVKESK. CDR3 bases: TGTGCCAGCAGCCTCGACAGGGGGCTAGGCAAAAACATTCAGTACTTC. It translates to CASSLDRGLGKNIQYF.

This clone was picked up one time. The CDR3, as DNA: TGTGCCAGCTCACCATCTCGGGGGGGCGAGGCTTTCTTT. Residues: CASSPSRGGEAFF. This sequence joins TRBV18 and TRBJ1-1; D perhaps matches TRBD1 (6 bases). This CDR3 has 13 amino acids. The V end lost 2 bases, the J end lost 11 bases, and 15 bases lay between the germline ends. Looked up from germline, CDR1 is KGHSH and CDR2 is LQKENI.

This sequence joins TRBV7-3 and TRBJ2-1, with unresolved D. The germline gives CDR1 SGHTA, CDR2 FQGTGA. Trimming pared 0 bases from V and 6 bases from J, leaving 9 bases between. CDR3 length: 14 residues. CDR3 protein: CASSLTFGSNEQFF. The CDR3 DNA is TGTGCCAGCAGCTTAACGTTCGGATCCAATGAGCAGTTCTTC. Full variable domain (remainder filled in from reference TRBV7-3 and TRBJ2-1): GAGVSQTPSNKVTEKGKYVELRCDPISGHTALYWYRQSLGQGPEFLIYFQGTGAADDSGLPNDRFFAVRPEGSVSTLKIQRTERGDSAVYLCASSLTFGSNEQFFGPGTRLTVL.

The chain employs TRBV6-5 and TRBJ1-1; D is perhaps TRBD1 (5 bases). The germline V and J ends were trimmed by 2 bases and 5 bases, with 9 bases remaining between them. Germline-derived CDR1 and CDR2 are MNHEY and SVGAGI. The CDR3 contains 13 residues. CDR3: CASSYRGSTEAFF. CDR3 nucleotide sequence: TGTGCCAGCAGTTACAGGGGTTCGACTGAAGCTTTCTTT.